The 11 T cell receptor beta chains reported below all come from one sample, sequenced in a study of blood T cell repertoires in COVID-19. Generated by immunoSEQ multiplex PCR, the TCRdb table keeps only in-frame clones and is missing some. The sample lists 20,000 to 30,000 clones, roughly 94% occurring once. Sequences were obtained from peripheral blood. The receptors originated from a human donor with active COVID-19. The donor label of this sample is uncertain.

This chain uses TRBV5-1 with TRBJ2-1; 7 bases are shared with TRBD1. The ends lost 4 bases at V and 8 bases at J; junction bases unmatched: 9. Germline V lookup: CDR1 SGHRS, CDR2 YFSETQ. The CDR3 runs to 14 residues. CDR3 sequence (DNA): TGCGCCAGCAGCGTGGACAGGCCAGGCGATGAGCAGTTCTTC. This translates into CASSVDRPGDEQFF.

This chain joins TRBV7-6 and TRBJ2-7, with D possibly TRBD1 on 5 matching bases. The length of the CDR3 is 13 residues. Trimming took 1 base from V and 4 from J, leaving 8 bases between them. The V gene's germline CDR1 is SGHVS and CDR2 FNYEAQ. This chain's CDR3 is CASSLEQVYEQYF. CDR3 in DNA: TGTGCCAGCAGCTTAGAACAGGTTTACGAGCAGTACTTC.

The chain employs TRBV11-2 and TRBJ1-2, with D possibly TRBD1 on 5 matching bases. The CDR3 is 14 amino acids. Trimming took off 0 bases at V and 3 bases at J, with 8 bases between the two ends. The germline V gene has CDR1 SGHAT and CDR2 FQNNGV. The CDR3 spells CASSLEAGYYGYTF. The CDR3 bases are TGTGCCAGCAGCTTAGAGGCAGGGTACTATGGCTACACCTTC.

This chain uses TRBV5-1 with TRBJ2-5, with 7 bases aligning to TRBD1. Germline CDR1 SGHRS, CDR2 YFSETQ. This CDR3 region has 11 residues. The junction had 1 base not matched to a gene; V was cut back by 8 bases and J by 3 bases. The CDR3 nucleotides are TGCGCCAGTCAGGGGGAAGAGACCCAGTACTTC. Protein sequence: CASQGEETQYF.

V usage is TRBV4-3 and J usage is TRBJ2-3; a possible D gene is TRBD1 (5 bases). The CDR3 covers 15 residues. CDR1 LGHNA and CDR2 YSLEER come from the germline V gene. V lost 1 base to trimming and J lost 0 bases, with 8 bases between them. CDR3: CASSQGQGSTDTQYF. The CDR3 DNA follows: TGCGCCAGCAGCCAAGGTCAGGGTAGCACAGATACGCAGTATTTT.

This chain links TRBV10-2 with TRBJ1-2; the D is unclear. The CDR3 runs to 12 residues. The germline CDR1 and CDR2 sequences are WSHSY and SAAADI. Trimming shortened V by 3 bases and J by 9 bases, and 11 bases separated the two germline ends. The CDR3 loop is CASSDGQLRYTF. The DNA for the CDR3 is TGCGCCAGCAGTGATGGGCAGCTCCGCTACACCTTC.

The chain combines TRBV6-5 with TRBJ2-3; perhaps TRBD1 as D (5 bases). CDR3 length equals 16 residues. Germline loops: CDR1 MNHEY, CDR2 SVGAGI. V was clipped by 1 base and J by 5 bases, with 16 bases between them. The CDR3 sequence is CASSYFSKGLGDTQYF. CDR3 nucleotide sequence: TGTGCCAGCAGTTACTTTTCTAAGGGGCTTGGAGATACGCAGTATTTT.

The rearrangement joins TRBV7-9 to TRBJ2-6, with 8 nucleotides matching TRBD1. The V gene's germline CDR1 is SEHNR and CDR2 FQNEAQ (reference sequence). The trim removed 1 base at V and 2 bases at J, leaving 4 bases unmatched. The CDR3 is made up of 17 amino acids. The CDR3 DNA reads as TGTGCCAGCAGCTTAGTGACAGGGGTGGCTGGGGCCAACGTCCTGACTTTC. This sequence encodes CASSLVTGVAGANVLTF.

CDR3 bases: TGCGCCAGCAGCACGACAGGGGTAAACACCATATATTTT. It translates to CASSTTGVNTIYF. The chain uses TRBV5-1 and TRBJ1-3; 8 nucleotides match TRBD1. CDR3 length: 13 residues. V was clipped by 4 bases and J by 6 bases; unmatched bases: 3. Germline assignment: CDR1 SGHRS and CDR2 YFSETQ.

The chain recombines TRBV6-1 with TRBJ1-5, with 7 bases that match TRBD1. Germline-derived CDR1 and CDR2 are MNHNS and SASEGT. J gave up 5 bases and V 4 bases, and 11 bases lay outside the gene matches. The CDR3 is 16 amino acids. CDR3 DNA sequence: TGTGCCAGCAGTGGCAGATCTGACAGGGTAGATCAGCCCCAGCATTTT. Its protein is CASSGRSDRVDQPQHF.

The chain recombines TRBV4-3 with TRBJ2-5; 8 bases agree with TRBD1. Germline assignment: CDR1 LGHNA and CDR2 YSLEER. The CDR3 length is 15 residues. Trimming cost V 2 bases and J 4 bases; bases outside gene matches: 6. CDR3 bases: TGCGCCAGCAGCCAATTGACAGGGGTGTTAGAGACCCAGTACTTC. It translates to CASSQLTGVLETQYF.